This T cell receptor beta chain was documented in a study of OX40 agonist ivuxolimab in advanced cancers. About the study: Mean age approximately 59 years, range about 20 to 85; around 80% male. General study points: Compared with CD4+, CD8+ T cells on average had more expanded clones.

TCRdb's copy holds only in-frame clones and misses some; the assay was immunoSEQ multiplex PCR. The data hold approximately 60,000 clones, with about four fifths observed a single time. Points on this clone: Antigen: not known.

The CDR3 is made up of 15 amino acids. Germline V lookup: CDR1 LNHNV, CDR2 YYDKDF (reference sequence). The V gene end was trimmed by 3 bases and the J gene end by 4 bases; junction bases not matched to a gene: 6. The TCR sequence derives from an adult with an advanced solid tumor such as melanoma, head and neck, liver or kidney cancer. Sample: CD4+ or CD8+ T cells sorted from blood, taken in a trial of the OX40 agonist ivuxolimab. The chain has TRBV15 and TRBJ2-1, with 7 bases that match TRBD1. CDR3 in DNA: TGTGCCACCAGCAGCGTCTCGGGACAGTACAATGAGCAGTTCTTC. It encodes CATSSVSGQYNEQFF.